The 27 T cell receptor beta chains presented below share a single source sample, sequenced in a study of long-term antiretroviral therapy in people with HIV. They ran version v3.0 of the immunoSEQ assay at survey level. Generated by immunoSEQ multiplex PCR, the TCRdb table keeps only in-frame clones and is missing some. The data show 17,000 or so clones, approximately 95% seen once. The material was unsorted PBMCs, obtained around 10 years after starting antiretroviral therapy. The receptors come from a young man with HIV.

The chain is built from TRBV18 and TRBJ1-2; TRBD1 matches 8 bases. This CDR3 is 14 amino acids long. Germline V lookup: CDR1 KGHSH, CDR2 LQKENI. J lost 7 bases, V lost 3 bases, and 7 bases had no gene match. The chain's CDR3 is CASSPGEDRGGYTF. The CDR3 DNA sequence: TGTGCCAGCTCACCTGGGGAAGACAGGGGTGGCTACACCTTC.

This sequence joins TRBV9 and TRBJ2-2, with unresolved D. The CDR3 loop spans 13 amino acids. The germline V and J ends were trimmed by 4 bases and 5 bases, with 9 bases remaining between them. CDR1 is SGDLS and CDR2 is YYNGEE in the germline V gene. CDR3 loop: CASSLSSTGELFF. In nucleotides, the CDR3 is TGTGCCAGCAGCTTAAGTTCGACCGGGGAGCTGTTTTTT.

The V gene is TRBV5-4, the J gene TRBJ2-3; D might be TRBD1 or TRBD2, each matching 5 bases. The V end was cut by 9 bases, the J end by 0 bases, with 20 bases between. The CDR3 has 16 residues. Per germline, CDR1 SGHNT and CDR2 YYREEE (reference sequence). The CDR3 reads CATIVYGASSTDTQYF. The CDR3 DNA reads TGTGCCACCATCGTGTACGGGGCTTCTAGCACAGATACGCAGTATTTT.

This chain uses TRBV15 with TRBJ1-5, with D hard to call. CDR1 LNHNV and CDR2 YYDKDF come from the germline V gene (reference sequence). Trimming stripped 3 bases from V and 2 bases from J, with 20 bases between. CDR3 length: 18 amino acids. The CDR3: CATSSPEDHPAGNQPQHF. The CDR3 nucleotides are TGTGCCACCAGCAGTCCCGAGGACCACCCGGCGGGCAATCAGCCCCAGCATTTT.

This rearrangement joins TRBV10-2 to TRBJ2-5, with D hard to call. Trimming cost V 8 bases and J 1 base, with 14 bases left between them. The CDR3 sequence is 14 residues long. CDR1 and CDR2 (germline): WSHSY, SAAADI. DNA for the CDR3: TGCGCCAGCGGAGCCCCAGGCCTCCAAGAGACCCAGTACTTC. It codes for CASGAPGLQETQYF.

The chain has TRBV11-2 and TRBJ1-5; D possibly corresponds to TRBD1 (5 bases). Germline V gene data show CDR1 as SGHAT and CDR2 as FQNNGV. The CDR3 length is 15 residues. V was pared by 0 bases and J by 3 bases, with 9 bases between. CDR3 bases: TGTGCCAGCAGCTTAGAAGGCAGGGCCAATCAGCCCCAGCATTTT. Translating gives CASSLEGRANQPQHF. Together with reference TRBV11-2 and TRBJ1-5, the CDR3 gives the full variable domain: EAGVAQSPRYKIIEKRQSVAFWCNPISGHATLYWYQQILGQGPKLLIQFQNNGVVDDSQLPKDRFSAERLKGVDSTLKIQPAKLEDSAVYLCASSLEGRANQPQHFGDGTRLSIL.

This chain links TRBV6-1 with TRBJ2-7, with 7 bases that match TRBD1. Germline CDR1 MNHNS, CDR2 SASEGT. The CDR3 has 14 amino acids. Trimming at V came to 0 bases and at J to 4 bases, leaving 3 bases not matched to a gene. The CDR3 bases are TGTGCCAGCAGTGAAGCAGTCAGGGGGTACGAGCAGTACTTC. Protein: CASSEAVRGYEQYF.

This sequence joins TRBV6-5 and TRBJ1-1; maybe TRBD1 (5 bases). The germline gives CDR1 MNHEY, CDR2 SVGAGI. The CDR3 has 15 residues. Trimming pared 10 bases from V and 0 bases from J, leaving 18 bases between. CDR3 bases: TGTGCCACCTCCCGTAGAGGGGCGATGAACACTGAAGCTTTCTTT. Protein sequence: CATSRRGAMNTEAFF.

For this clone: This specimen includes other DNA sequences encoding the same CDR3. The J gene is TRBJ2-1, the V gene TRBV2; no firm D call. The ends were cut back, 6 bases at V and 0 bases at J, with 18 bases in the middle. The germline gives CDR1 SNHLY, CDR2 FYNNEI. The CDR3 is 17 amino acids. The CDR3 DNA follows: TGTGCCAGCAGGTTTGGCCCAGGTCTCCTCTCCTACAATGAGCAGTTCTTC. Translation gives CASRFGPGLLSYNEQFF.

This rearrangement joins TRBV5-1 to TRBJ2-6, with 7 bases fitting TRBD1. Germline CDR1 and CDR2: SGHRS and YFSETQ. The length of the CDR3 is 16 residues. With 5 bases clipped from V and 0 bases from J, the junction kept 5 bases outside the gene matches. The CDR3 region is CASSPGQFSGANVLTF. For the CDR3, the DNA is TGCGCCAGCAGTCCGGGACAGTTCTCTGGGGCCAACGTCCTGACTTTC.

CDR3: CASSLEVTYTDTQYF. DNA for the CDR3: TGTGCCAGCAGCTTAGAGGTGACCTACACAGATACGCAGTATTTT. The chain carries TRBV7-2 and TRBJ2-3; D gene unclear. V gave up 1 base and J gave up 2 bases, with 10 bases separating them. The CDR3 is made up of 15 amino acids. The germline CDR1 and CDR2 sequences are SGHTA and FQGNSA.

The chain recombines TRBV2 with TRBJ1-5; no clear D gene. Germline-derived CDR1 and CDR2 are SNHLY and FYNNEI. The CDR3 extends over 12 amino acids. The V gene lost 8 bases and the J gene lost 2 bases, with 7 bases spanning the gap. The CDR3 reads CASSPGNQPQHF. The CDR3 DNA sequence: TGTGCCAGCTCTCCAGGCAATCAGCCCCAGCATTTT.

This sequence joins TRBV6-1 and TRBJ1-2; the D gene is possibly TRBD1 (6 bases). Per germline, CDR1 MNHNS and CDR2 SASEGT. Deletions cut 1 base from V and 7 bases from J, with 16 bases between. The CDR3 spans 15 residues. The CDR3 is CASSEVQGSVGGYTF. The CDR3 DNA is TGTGCCAGCAGTGAAGTACAGGGTAGCGTGGGTGGCTACACCTTC.

This sequence joins TRBV25-1 and TRBJ1-1; no definite D call. Per the germline V gene, CDR1 is MGHDK and CDR2 is SYGVNS. V lost 2 bases and J 14 bases, leaving 15 bases between the germline ends. This CDR3 spans 12 amino acids. CDR3 loop: CASSEGPSRDFF. DNA for the CDR3: TGTGCCAGCAGTGAAGGACCCAGCCGAGACTTCTTT.

V is TRBV7-9 and J is TRBJ2-7; D possibly corresponds to TRBD2 (5 bases). Germline CDR1 and CDR2: SEHNR and FQNEAQ (reference sequence). The CDR3 loop spans 14 amino acids. V lost 4 bases to trimming and J lost 0 bases, with 10 bases between them. The CDR3, as DNA: TGTGCCAGCAGCTCAGAGGGCCTCTCCTACGAGCAGTACTTC. Its translation is CASSSEGLSYEQYF.

The chain couples TRBV19 to TRBJ2-6, with D tentatively TRBD1 (7 bases). The CDR3 totals 17 residues. The V end was cut by 4 bases, the J end by 0 bases, with 13 bases between. CDR1 is LNHDA and CDR2 is SQIVND in the germline V gene (reference sequence). CDR3 nucleotide sequence: TGTGCCAGTAGTAACCGACAGGGAGGCTCTGGGGCCAACGTCCTGACTTTC. It specifies CASSNRQGGSGANVLTF.

With regard to this clone: This sample also contains other DNA sequences that code for the same CDR3. The rearrangement links TRBV15 to TRBJ1-4; D uncertain. Germline-derived CDR1 and CDR2 are LNHNV and YYDKDF (reference sequence). Between the trimmed V and J ends, which lost 5 bases and 5 bases, there was a span of 12 bases. The CDR3 extends over 14 amino acids. CDR3 coding DNA: TGTGCCACCAGCTTAGGCCAAGGGAATGAAAAACTGTTTTTT. Encoded protein: CATSLGQGNEKLFF.

The chain couples TRBV4-1 to TRBJ2-1, with 7 bases fitting TRBD2. The CDR3 sequence is 15 residues long. The V and J ends lost 5 bases and 4 bases, in that order; junction bases with no gene match: 8. Per germline, CDR1 MGHRA and CDR2 YSYEKL. In DNA, the CDR3 is TGCGCCAGCAGCTTCGGGGGGAGTCTGTACAATGAGCAGTTCTTC. It translates to CASSFGGSLYNEQFF.

The genes are TRBV7-6 and TRBJ2-5; TRBD1 aligns across 7 bases. V lost 3 bases, J lost 4 bases, and 8 bases stayed unmatched. The CDR3 has 15 residues. Germline lookup yields CDR1 SGHVS and CDR2 FNYEAQ. CDR3 residues: CASSFLMAGGETQYF. The CDR3 coding sequence is TGTGCCAGCAGCTTCCTCATGGCAGGGGGAGAGACCCAGTACTTC.

The chain employs TRBV28 and TRBJ1-4; TRBD1 might be the D (6 bases). The germline V gene has CDR1 MDHEN and CDR2 SYDVKM. V lost 5 bases, J lost 5 bases, and 12 bases lay in between. The CDR3 runs 14 residues. The CDR3 loop is CASSADSLNEKLFF. CDR3 nucleotide sequence: TGTGCCAGCAGTGCGGACAGCCTAAATGAAAAACTGTTTTTT.

The chain recombines TRBV2 with TRBJ2-7, with D possibly being TRBD2 (6 bases). V dropped 8 bases and J dropped 2 bases, with 13 bases sitting between them. This CDR3 is 13 amino acids long. CDR1 and CDR2 from the germline V gene are SNHLY and FYNNEI. In DNA, the CDR3 is TGTGCCAGCGAGAACGGAGGGACCTACGAGCAGTACGTC. It specifies CASENGGTYEQYV.

V and J are TRBV19 and TRBJ2-3; D not resolved. Trimming pared 9 bases from V and 6 bases from J, leaving 16 bases between. The CDR3 is 13 residues long. Germline loops: CDR1 LNHDA, CDR2 SQIVND (reference sequence). CDR3 in DNA: TGTGCCAGCCGCCGGGCCTTGGGGGATACGCAGTATTTT. This encodes CASRRALGDTQYF.

The rearrangement joins TRBV7-8 to TRBJ1-1; D is unclear. With 5 bases removed from V and 0 bases from J, the gap between germline ends came to 7 bases. The CDR3 has 13 amino acids. Germline CDR1 SGHVS, CDR2 FQNEAQ. The CDR3 loop is CASSQFMNTEAFF. The CDR3 DNA follows: TGTGCCAGCAGCCAGTTTATGAACACTGAAGCTTTCTTT. Full variable domain (missing parts from reference TRBV7-8 and TRBJ1-1): GAGVSQSPRYKVAKRGQDVALRCDPISGHVSLFWYQQALGQGPEFLTYFQNEAQLDKSGLPSDRFFAERPEGSVSTLKIQRTQQEDSAVYLCASSQFMNTEAFFGQGTRLTVV.

This chain links TRBV30 with TRBJ1-4, with D perhaps TRBD1 (5 bases). The V end lost 5 bases, the J end lost 0 bases, and 10 bases lay between the germline ends. Germline lookup yields CDR1 GTSNPN and CDR2 SVGIG (reference sequence). This CDR3 has 14 amino acids. This chain's CDR3 is CAWGTKPTNEKLFF. Here the CDR3 DNA reads TGTGCCTGGGGGACCAAACCAACTAATGAAAAACTGTTTTTT.

This clone was seen a handful of times. The chain uses TRBV6-5 and TRBJ1-1; D unresolved. This CDR3 contains 15 residues. V lost 2 bases and J lost 3, with 13 bases in between. Germline CDR1 is MNHEY and CDR2 is SVGAGI. The CDR3 sequence is CASSYGRYDDTEAFF. In DNA form, the CDR3 reads TGTGCCAGCAGTTACGGAAGGTACGACGACACTGAAGCTTTCTTT.

The V and J genes are TRBV6-1 and TRBJ1-4, with D hard to call. The V gene lost 2 bases and the J gene lost 10 bases, with 11 bases spanning the gap. Germline CDR1 and CDR2: MNHNS and SASEGT. This CDR3 contains 13 residues. CDR3 sequence reads: CASSEFQVGKLFF. In DNA, the CDR3 is TGTGCCAGCAGTGAATTCCAGGTGGGAAAACTGTTTTTT.

The chain carries TRBV6-5 and TRBJ1-2, with D hard to call. The germline V gene encodes CDR1 MNHEY and CDR2 SVGAGI. Trimming removed 0 bases from V and 8 bases from J, with 13 bases in between. The CDR3 has 14 residues. The CDR3 is CASSYSDRPRGYTF. In nucleotides, the CDR3 is TGTGCCAGCAGTTACTCGGACCGGCCACGCGGCTACACCTTC.